This TCR beta chain derives from a study of vaccination and CD4 T cells after COVID-19. For this clonotype: Its antigen is undetermined.

Sequencing of the DNA from cultured CD4+ T cells was carried out with the Oncomine TCR Beta short-read assay. TCRdb re-derived calls from the PCR reads in MiXCR, one entry per CDR3 protein. The sample shows more than 15,000 distinct CDR3 sequences, around 45% of them seen only once. The length of the CDR3 is 16 residues. V lost 0 bases and J lost 1, with 16 bases in between. Germline V gene lookup returns CDR1 DFQATT and CDR2 SNEGSKA (reference sequence). The treatment was: roughly 11-day PBMC culture with coronavirus spike peptide pools or control peptides (ViraFEST assay). Following expansion of antigen-specific T cells with peptide pools, ViraFEST then sequenced TCRs.

The chain joins TRBV20-1 to TRBJ2-7, with D tentatively TRBD2 (5 bases). Sequenced: CD4+ T cells from blood, cultured in vitro. This TCR was sampled from a human donor who had recovered from COVID-19. CDR3 protein: CSAREWAVAGSYEQYF. The CDR3 nucleotides read TGCAGTGCTAGAGAGTGGGCGGTGGCGGGTTCCTACGAGCAGTACTTC.